Following are 2 T cell receptor beta chains from one sample sequenced in a study of T-cell reconstitution after alpha-beta-depleted transplantation in children. Preparation of the TCRbeta library involved a method that used unique molecular identifiers. In TCRdb, the PCR reads were re-called with MiXCR into one record per CDR3 protein. The table includes 300,000 to 400,000 distinct CDR3 sequences, roughly 14% detected once. The starting material was PBMCs, obtained from the stem cell graft. The receptors derive from a human donor who donated a stem cell graft to a child with Fanconi anemia.

The V and J genes are TRBV18 and TRBJ1-1, with no clear D. The V gene lost 2 bases and the J gene lost 1 base, with 5 bases spanning the gap. Looked up from germline, CDR1 is KGHSH and CDR2 is LQKENI. The CDR3 sequence is 13 residues long. CDR3 in DNA: TGTGCCAGCTCACCAAAGGGGAACACTGAAGCTTTCTTT. This translates into CASSPKGNTEAFF.

The sample holds a few counts of this clonotype. The chain couples TRBV7-9 to TRBJ2-1, with 9 bases that match TRBD2. J was trimmed by 9 bases and V by 7 bases; bases with no gene match: 4. Germline V lookup: CDR1 SEHNR, CDR2 FQNEAQ (reference sequence). The CDR3 consists of 12 residues. CDR3 amino acids: CASIQTSGEQFF. CDR3 bases: TGTGCCAGCATCCAGACTAGCGGTGAGCAGTTCTTC. Complete variable domain (other parts from reference TRBV7-9 and TRBJ2-1): DTGVSQNPRHKITKRGQNVTFRCDPISEHNRLYWYRQTLGQGPEFLTYFQNEAQLEKSRLLSDRFSAERPKGSFSTLEIQRTEQGDSAMYLCASIQTSGEQFFGPGTRLTVL.